The sequence of this T cell receptor (beta chain) was determined in a study of blood T cell repertoires in COVID-19. Study overall: Symptom resolution, clearance, or two negative PCRs marked donors in Cohort 3 as recovered.

Sequencing was performed with immunoSEQ multiplex PCR; in TCRdb, only in-frame clones are kept and a portion is missing. This table holds 300,000 to 450,000 clones, 87% found once. Clinical histories supplied by participants themselves formed the basis of cohort assignment. Trimming shortened V by 2 bases and J by 15 bases, and 17 bases separated the two germline ends. Germline lookup yields CDR1 SGHDN and CDR2 FVKESK. The CDR3 is 13 residues long. Material: PBMCs or T cells enriched from blood (not recorded which). The chain recombines TRBV14 with TRBJ2-1, with D tentatively TRBD2 (6 bases). The TCR originated in a man in his forties or fifties in a cohort exposed to, infected with or recovered from COVID-19 (not recorded which). The CDR3 is CASSQRPGLLGFF. In DNA, the CDR3 is TGTGCCAGCAGCCAACGTCCGGGACTCCTAGGGTTCTTC.